These 15 T cell receptor beta chains were all obtained from the same sample, sequenced in a study of shared clonotypes between healthy human individuals. Profiled with immunoSEQ multiplex PCR; TCRdb holds only in-frame clones, not every one. Of some 1 million clones listed, about 75% were seen once; the top ten hold approximately 1.5%. Sequencing was performed on memory CD4+ T cells sorted from blood. The subset is: CD45RA-negative fraction. The receptors were gathered from a young man in good health.

The rearrangement links TRBV7-2 to TRBJ2-7; TRBD2 agrees at 12 bases. This CDR3 region has 17 residues. The germline CDR1 and CDR2 sequences are SGHTA and FQGNSA. V shed 5 bases, J shed 2 bases, and the junction held 10 bases outside the gene matches. CDR3 nucleotide sequence: TGTGCCAGCAGCCCGAGACTAGCGGGAGTCGGGACCTACGAGCAGTACTTC. Translating it yields CASSPRLAGVGTYEQYF.

The rearrangement links TRBV2 to TRBJ1-1; 7 nucleotides agree with TRBD1. Germline values: CDR1 SNHLY, CDR2 FYNNEI. V lost 7 bases to trimming and J lost 7 bases; unmatched junction nucleotides: 9. The CDR3 has 13 amino acids. This CDR3 is CASKLGQISEAFF. CDR3 in DNA: TGTGCCAGCAAATTGGGACAGATCAGTGAAGCTTTCTTT. Drawing the rest from reference TRBV2 and TRBJ1-1, the complete variable domain is EPEVTQTPSHQVTQMGQEVILRCVPISNHLYFYWYRQILGQKVEFLVSFYNNEISEKSEIFDDQFSVERPDGSNFTLKIRSTKLEDSAMYFCASKLGQISEAFFGQGTRLTVV.

The V and J genes are TRBV30 and TRBJ1-6; D is undetermined. V lost 2 bases and J lost 7, with 33 bases in between. The germline gives CDR1 GTSNPN, CDR2 SVGIG (reference sequence). The CDR3 totals 21 residues. The DNA of the CDR3 is TGTGCCTGGAGTAGGAGACCGAGCGGGCGACCCAAGGGTATGACCAATTCACCCCTCCACTTT. It specifies CAWSRRPSGRPKGMTNSPLHF.

J is TRBJ1-5 and V is TRBV6-1; perhaps TRBD1 as D (5 bases). The germline V gene has CDR1 MNHNS and CDR2 SASEGT. This CDR3 has 15 residues. V lost 1 base and J 9 bases, leaving 16 bases between the germline ends. The CDR3 bases are TGTGCCAGCAGTGAAGGGACACCTAACCTGAGGCCCCAGCATTTT. Translated, it gives CASSEGTPNLRPQHF.

The chain couples TRBV5-5 to TRBJ2-7; D might be TRBD1 or TRBD2, each matching 5 bases. Trimming took 0 bases from V and 2 from J, leaving 12 bases between them. CDR1 and CDR2 (germline): SGHKS, YYEKEE (reference sequence). The CDR3 runs 15 residues. The CDR3 is CASSLVSGTAYEQYF. The CDR3 DNA reads as TGTGCCAGCAGCTTGGTATCGGGGACCGCCTACGAGCAGTACTTC.

The rearrangement uses TRBV5-1 and TRBJ2-6, with TRBD2 as a possible D gene (5 bases). The CDR3 consists of 16 residues. V was clipped by 5 bases and J by 0 bases, with 12 bases between them. The germline V gene has CDR1 SGHRS and CDR2 YFSETQ. As DNA, the CDR3 is TGCGCCAGCAGGGGCGGAGGAAACTCTGGGGCCAACGTCCTGACTTTC. Residues: CASRGGGNSGANVLTF.

V is TRBV18 and J is TRBJ1-5; perhaps TRBD1 as D (5 bases). Germline V gene data show CDR1 as KGHSH and CDR2 as LQKENI. V lost 2 bases and J 4 bases, leaving 12 bases between the germline ends. CDR3 length: 15 amino acids. CDR3 amino acids: CASSPAGGNNQPQHF. The CDR3 nucleotides read TGTGCCAGCTCACCAGCGGGGGGTAATAATCAGCCCCAGCATTTT.

In this sample, this clone turned up a few times. Other DNA sequences in the sample encode the same CDR3. This chain connects TRBV5-1 to TRBJ1-3; no clear D. From germline, CDR1 is SGHRS and CDR2 YFSETQ. V was trimmed by 2 bases and J by 4 bases, leaving 16 bases between them. This CDR3 region has 16 residues. The CDR3 DNA follows: TGCGCCAGCAGCTTAGCCGGGCCTTCATCGGGAAACACCATATATTTT. Its translation: CASSLAGPSSGNTIYF.

The chain recombines TRBV11-2 with TRBJ2-5; D call uncertain. The CDR3 has 16 residues. In germline, CDR1 is SGHAT, CDR2 FQNNGV. V shed 5 bases and J shed 0 bases, with 16 bases lying between them. The CDR3 loop is CASSPGTHPYQETQYF. Written as DNA, the CDR3 is TGTGCCAGCAGCCCGGGCACCCACCCGTACCAAGAGACCCAGTACTTC.

This clone has only a few counts. V usage is TRBV15 and J usage is TRBJ2-1, with a weak D call TRBD2 (5 bases). Trimming left V 7 bases short and J 6 bases short, with 13 bases between. This CDR3 is built from 13 residues. CDR1 LNHNV and CDR2 YYDKDF come from the germline V gene (reference sequence). CDR3 nucleotide sequence: TGTGCCACCAACCAACTAGTTAGCAATGAGCAGTTCTTC. As protein: CATNQLVSNEQFF.

This clone was found once. This chain uses TRBV28 with TRBJ2-7; TRBD1 matches 8 bases. The germline gives CDR1 MDHEN, CDR2 SYDVKM. The CDR3 spans 16 residues. V lost 4 bases and J lost 3; bases outside the gene matches: 11. The CDR3 loop is CASSSPAGQGGYEQYF. As DNA, the CDR3 is TGTGCCAGCAGTTCACCCGCCGGACAGGGAGGCTACGAGCAGTACTTC.

This chain connects TRBV18 to TRBJ2-2, with no clear D. The CDR3 spans 13 residues. Germline loops: CDR1 KGHSH, CDR2 LQKENI. Trimming left V 1 base short and J 5 bases short, with 5 bases between. As DNA, the CDR3 is TGTGCCAGCTCACCACTAATAACCGGGGAGCTGTTTTTT. Translating gives CASSPLITGELFF.

This sequence joins TRBV19 and TRBJ1-3; no definite D call. The CDR3 loop spans 15 amino acids. With 5 bases removed from V and 4 bases from J, the gap between germline ends came to 15 bases. Looked up from germline, CDR1 is LNHDA and CDR2 is SQIVND (reference sequence). The CDR3 DNA sequence: TGTGCCAGTAGTCCTCTGGACGGAGTCGGAAACACCATATATTTT. Translation gives CASSPLDGVGNTIYF.

The chain carries TRBV30 and TRBJ1-6, with TRBD1 matching 11 bases. Germline CDR1 and CDR2: GTSNPN and SVGIG (reference sequence). This CDR3 has 14 residues. The trim removed 3 bases at V and 10 bases at J, leaving 5 bases unmatched. CDR3 sequence (DNA): TGTGCCTGGAGGACCGGGACAGGGGGATCACCCCTCCACTTT. Residues: CAWRTGTGGSPLHF. Filled out from reference TRBV30 and TRBJ1-6, the complete variable domain reads SQTIHQWPATLVQPVGSPLSLECTVEGTSNPNLYWYRQAAGRGLQLLFYSVGIGQISSEVPQNLSASRPQDRQFILSSKKLLLSDSGFYLCAWRTGTGGSPLHFGNGTRLTVT.

The chain has TRBV2 and TRBJ2-5; 12 nucleotides line up with TRBD2. V dropped 10 bases and J dropped 8; count of bases not matched to a gene: 11. The CDR3 spans 14 residues. Germline values: CDR1 SNHLY, CDR2 FYNNEI. The CDR3 DNA reads as TGTGCCATCCAAGCGACTAGCGGGGGAGTAACCCAGTACTTC. Encoded protein: CAIQATSGGVTQYF.